The next 21 T cell receptor beta chains were all read from a single sample in a study of vaccination and CD4 T cells after COVID-19. With the Oncomine TCR Beta short-read assay, DNA from cultured CD4+ T cells was sequenced. Via MiXCR, TCRdb re-called the PCR reads, giving one row per CDR3 protein. The table has approximately 6,600 distinct CDR3 sequences, under 65% seen once. The treatment: approximately nine-day PBMC culture with coronavirus spike peptide pools or control peptides (ViraFEST assay). One should note that the unexposed donor's CD4+ T cells were collected before the COVID-19 pandemic (2011-2018). For these TCRs, the target antigens are not known. The source material was CD4+ T cells from blood, cultured in vitro. These receptors were obtained from a human donor in good health.

This clonotype has just one count. This chain uses TRBV24-1 with TRBJ1-1; D unclear. This CDR3 spans 19 amino acids. Germline V lookup: CDR1 KGHDR, CDR2 SFDVKD. This chain's CDR3 is CCPSRDGAIGKRLNTEAFF. The CDR3 DNA is TGTTGCCCCTCAAGAGACGGAGCCATTGGGAAACGCTTGAACACTGAAGCTTTCTTT.

The CDR3 DNA reads as TGTGCCAGCAGAACCGGGACTAGCGGGAGGGCCCTCCAAGAGACCCAGTACTTC. Translating gives CASRTGTSGRALQETQYF. V gene TRBV12-3 or TRBV12-4 combines with J gene TRBJ2-5, with TRBD2 matching over 16 bases. The V and J ends lost 6 bases and 1 base, in that order; junction bases with no gene match: 8. This CDR3 is built from 18 residues.

This clonotype was found once. This chain connects TRBV6-2 or TRBV6-3 to TRBJ2-5; tentatively, D is TRBD1 (6 bases). This CDR3 has 14 residues. With 4 bases removed from V and 2 bases from J, the gap between germline ends came to 11 bases. Looked up from germline, CDR1 is MNHEY and CDR2 is SVGEGT. DNA of the CDR3: TGTGCCAGCAGTTTAGGGGGATTTCAAGAGACCCAGTACTTC. Translating it yields CASSLGGFQETQYF.

The chain couples TRBV30 to TRBJ1-5; 8 bases are a match to TRBD1. V was clipped by 3 bases and J by 9 bases; unmatched bases: 13. CDR3 length: 15 amino acids. Germline V gene lookup returns CDR1 GTSNPN and CDR2 SVGIG (reference sequence). The CDR3 nucleotides read TGTGCCTGGAGCCGACACACGACAGGGGCCGGGCCCCAGCATTTT. Its protein is CAWSRHTTGAGPQHF. Using reference TRBV30 and TRBJ1-5 for the parts outside the CDR3, the full variable domain is SQTIHQWPATLVQPVGSPLSLECTVEGTSNPNLYWYRQAAGRGLQLLFYSVGIGQISSEVPQNLSASRPQDRQFILSSKKLLLSDSGFYLCAWSRHTTGAGPQHFGDGTRLSIL.

This clonotype was detected only a few times. The chain has TRBV20-1 and TRBJ1-3; D call uncertain. Trimming pared 3 bases from V and 7 bases from J, leaving 7 bases between. Germline V CDR1 and CDR2: DFQATT, SNEGSKA (reference sequence). The CDR3 covers 11 residues. CDR3 residues: CSARVANTIYF. Here the CDR3 DNA reads TGCAGTGCTAGGGTAGCGAACACCATATATTTT.

This chain uses TRBV7-9 with TRBJ1-1, with D tentatively TRBD1 (5 bases). Between the trimmed V and J ends, which lost 4 bases and 2 bases, there was a span of 20 bases. The germline gives CDR1 SEHNR, CDR2 FQNEAQ (reference sequence). The CDR3 consists of 17 residues. This CDR3 is CASSSRRNGAFNTEAFF. The CDR3 DNA reads as TGTGCCAGCAGCTCGCGCCGCAATGGGGCTTTCAACACTGAAGCTTTCTTT. The full variable domain, with the rest looked up from reference TRBV7-9 and TRBJ1-1, is DTGVSQNPRHKITKRGQNVTFRCDPISEHNRLYWYRQTLGQGPEFLTYFQNEAQLEKSRLLSDRFSAERPKGSFSTLEIQRTEQGDSAMYLCASSSRRNGAFNTEAFFGQGTRLTVV.

This clonotype was seen more than once but under ten times. The rearrangement joins TRBV7-9 to TRBJ1-1; the D gene is possibly TRBD1 (6 bases). V was trimmed by 1 base and J by 2 bases, leaving 8 bases between them. This CDR3 spans 14 amino acids. Germline CDR1 is SEHNR and CDR2 is FQNEAQ (reference sequence). CDR3 in DNA: TGTGCCAGCAGCTTAGAGGGGGGTAACACTGAAGCTTTCTTT. Its protein is CASSLEGGNTEAFF.

In its sample, this clonotype was seen a few times. The chain uses TRBV18 and TRBJ2-7; D assignment may be TRBD1 or TRBD2 (5 bases each). Germline V gene sequence: CDR1 KGHSH, CDR2 LQKENI. V lost 0 bases and J lost 1, with 13 bases in between. The CDR3 consists of 16 residues. In nucleotides, the CDR3 is TGTGCCAGCTCACCACCCGGGGACCTTTGGTCCTACGAGCAGTACTTC. It encodes CASSPPGDLWSYEQYF.

This clonotype was seen only a few times. This chain joins TRBV7-8 and TRBJ1-5; D is ambiguous. The CDR3 loop spans 12 amino acids. V shed 5 bases and J shed 0 bases, with 2 bases lying between them. Per germline, CDR1 SGHVS and CDR2 FQNEAQ. In DNA, the CDR3 is TGTGCCAGCAGCCATAGCAATCAGCCCCAGCATTTT. Translated, it gives CASSHSNQPQHF.

The sample holds a few counts of this clonotype. The gene calls are TRBV20-1 and TRBJ2-7, with 8 bases lining up with TRBD1. This CDR3 is 13 amino acids long. Germline trimming cut 6 bases from V and 7 bases from J; bases unmatched to any gene: 11. CDR1 is DFQATT, CDR2 SNEGSKA, per germline (reference sequence). In nucleotides, the CDR3 is TGCAGTGCCGTCCCGGGACAGGCGGTAGAGCAGTACTTC. Residues: CSAVPGQAVEQYF.

V is TRBV3-1 and J is TRBJ1-5; tentatively, D is TRBD1 (6 bases). Trimming stripped 5 bases from V and 1 base from J, with 12 bases between. Germline V CDR1 and CDR2: LGHDT, YNNKEL (reference sequence). The CDR3 is made up of 15 amino acids. The CDR3 region is CASSSDRNSNQPQHF. The CDR3, as DNA: TGTGCCAGCAGCTCCGACAGGAACAGCAATCAGCCCCAGCATTTT.

The rearrangement uses TRBV11-2 and TRBJ1-2; D might be TRBD1 (5 bases). CDR1 is SGHAT, CDR2 FQNNGV, per germline. The CDR3 is 13 amino acids. V was cut by 5 bases and J by 3 bases, with 10 bases left in between. The CDR3 reads CASSPGTDYGYTF. The DNA for the CDR3 is TGTGCCAGCAGCCCAGGGACTGACTATGGCTACACCTTC.

The chain couples TRBV28 to TRBJ1-2; 8 nucleotides match TRBD1. The CDR3 has 15 amino acids. CDR1 is MDHEN, CDR2 SYDVKM, per germline. With 5 bases clipped from V and 0 bases from J, the junction kept 5 bases outside the gene matches. The CDR3 DNA sequence: TGTGCCAGCAGTCAACAGGGGGTGCCTAACTATGGCTACACCTTC. It encodes CASSQQGVPNYGYTF.

The CDR3 loop is CASSLEAALNTEAFF. The CDR3 coding sequence is TGTGCCAGCAGCTTAGAGGCAGCTCTGAACACTGAAGCTTTCTTT. V gene TRBV7-2 combines with J gene TRBJ1-1, with D hard to call. The germline CDR1 and CDR2 sequences are SGHTA and FQGNSA. This CDR3 contains 15 residues. Trimming took 1 base from V and 0 from J, leaving 9 bases between them.

V and J are TRBV20-1 and TRBJ2-1, with D perhaps matching TRBD2 (5 bases). CDR3 length: 18 amino acids. Trimming removed 1 base from V and 10 bases from J, with 29 bases in between. Germline V gives CDR1 DFQATT, CDR2 SNEGSKA (reference sequence). This chain's CDR3 is CSARVRYRGKGEPREQFF. The DNA for the CDR3 is TGCAGTGCTAGAGTGCGGTACCGAGGGAAAGGCGAGCCCCGCGAGCAGTTCTTC.

The chain has TRBV20-1 and TRBJ1-1, with 8 bases lining up with TRBD1. This CDR3 comprises 12 residues. Germline values: CDR1 DFQATT, CDR2 SNEGSKA (reference sequence). V lost 5 bases to trimming and J lost 4 bases; unmatched junction nucleotides: 3. The DNA for the CDR3 is TGCAGTGCTCAAACAGGGGGCACTGAAGCTTTCTTT. It is translated as CSAQTGGTEAFF.

In DNA, the CDR3 is TGTGCCAGCACCGCACGGACAGGGTTTGAGCGATCACCCCTCCACTTT. As protein: CASTARTGFERSPLHF. The chain joins TRBV6-1 to TRBJ1-6, with 8 bases aligning to TRBD1. This CDR3 contains 16 residues. V lost 7 bases and J lost 10; bases outside the gene matches: 15. Per germline, CDR1 MNHNS and CDR2 SASEGT.

This rearrangement joins TRBV5-5 to TRBJ2-7; D assignment may be TRBD1 or TRBD2 (6 bases each). The germline V gene has CDR1 SGHKS and CDR2 YYEKEE (reference sequence). V shed 1 base and J shed 3 bases, with 23 bases lying between them. The CDR3 loop spans 18 amino acids. CDR3 in DNA: TGTGCCAGCAGCTTGATTGGCTCTGGGGGGCCCAAGGGCTACGAGCAGTACTTC. This gives the protein CASSLIGSGGPKGYEQYF.

J is TRBJ1-2 and V is TRBV5-1; TRBD1 might be the D (5 bases). The CDR3 is 14 residues long. V dropped 4 bases and J dropped 0 bases, with 10 bases sitting between them. Germline CDR1 reads SGHRS; CDR2 reads YFSETQ. Here the CDR3 reads CASSRDGTNYGYTF. The CDR3 DNA sequence: TGCGCCAGCAGCCGGGACGGGACTAACTATGGCTACACCTTC.

This clonotype was seen more than once but under ten times. The genes are TRBV20-1 and TRBJ1-1; D is possibly TRBD1 (6 bases). CDR1 and CDR2 (germline): DFQATT, SNEGSKA (reference sequence). The V end was cut by 3 bases, the J end by 0 bases, with 20 bases between. The CDR3 consists of 17 residues. The CDR3 DNA is TGCAGTGCTAGTCGCCGGGGGCGGGGAATAATGAACACTGAAGCTTTCTTT. Amino acid sequence: CSASRRGRGIMNTEAFF.

This clonotype was picked up a small number of times. The V call is TRBV7-9, the J call TRBJ1-5; possible D gene TRBD1, 6 bases. Trimming pared 1 base from V and 1 base from J, leaving 8 bases between. CDR3 length: 15 residues. Germline V gene sequence: CDR1 SEHNR, CDR2 FQNEAQ (reference sequence). For the CDR3, the DNA is TGTGCCAGCAGCTTAGTCGGGGGCAGCAATCAGCCCCAGCATTTT. Translation gives CASSLVGGSNQPQHF.